This T cell receptor (beta chain) is drawn from a study of human T cells and chemical hapten exposure. Study-wide context: Largely, small differences in pooled library volume made per-sample TCR yields vary.

Whole blood, unfractionated, served as the material for total RNA extraction. In the library, unique molecular identifiers were attached to individual cDNA molecules. In TCRdb, the 5' RACE reads were re-called with MiXCR into one record per CDR3 protein. The sample consists of about 80,000 distinct CDR3 sequences, around a sixth of them appearing once. The sequence came from a female donor in good health.

The DNA for the CDR3 is TGCAGTGCAGGGGCCGAATCTCGATGGTACGAGCAGTACTTC. This codes for CSAGAESRWYEQYF. The rearrangement links TRBV20-1 to TRBJ2-7; a possible D gene is TRBD1 (5 bases). Per the germline V gene, CDR1 is DFQATT and CDR2 is SNEGSKA (reference sequence). The V end was cut by 6 bases, the J end by 4 bases, with 19 bases between. The CDR3 extends over 14 amino acids.